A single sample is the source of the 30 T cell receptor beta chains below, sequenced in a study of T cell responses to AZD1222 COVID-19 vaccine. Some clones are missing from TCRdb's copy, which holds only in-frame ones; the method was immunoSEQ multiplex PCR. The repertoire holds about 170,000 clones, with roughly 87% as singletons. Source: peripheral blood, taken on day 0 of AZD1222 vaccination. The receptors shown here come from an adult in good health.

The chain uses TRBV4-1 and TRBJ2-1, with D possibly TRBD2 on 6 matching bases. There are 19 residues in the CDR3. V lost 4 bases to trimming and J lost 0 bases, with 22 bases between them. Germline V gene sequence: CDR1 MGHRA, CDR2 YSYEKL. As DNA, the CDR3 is TGCGCCAGCAGCCTGGGGACCCCGCTAGCGAAAAGCTCCTACAATGAGCAGTTCTTC. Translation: CASSLGTPLAKSSYNEQFF.

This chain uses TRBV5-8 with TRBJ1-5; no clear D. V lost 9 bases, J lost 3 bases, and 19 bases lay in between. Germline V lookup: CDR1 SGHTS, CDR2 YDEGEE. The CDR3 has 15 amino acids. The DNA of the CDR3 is TGTGCCACCAGTAGCGGGTCCGTTCCCAATCAGCCCCAGCATTTT. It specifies CATSSGSVPNQPQHF.

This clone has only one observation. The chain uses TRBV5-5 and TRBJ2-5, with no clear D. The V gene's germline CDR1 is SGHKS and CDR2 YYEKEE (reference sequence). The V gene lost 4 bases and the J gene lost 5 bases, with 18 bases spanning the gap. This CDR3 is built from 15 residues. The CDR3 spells CASSPISKSGETQYF. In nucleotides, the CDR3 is TGTGCCAGCAGCCCCATATCAAAATCGGGTGAGACCCAGTACTTC.

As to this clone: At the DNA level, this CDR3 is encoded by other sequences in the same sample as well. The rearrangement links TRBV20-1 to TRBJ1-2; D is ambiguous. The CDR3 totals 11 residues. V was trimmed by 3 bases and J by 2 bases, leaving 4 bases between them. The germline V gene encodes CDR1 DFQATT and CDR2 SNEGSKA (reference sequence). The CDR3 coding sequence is TGCAGTGCTAGTCTGAACTATGGCTACACCTTC. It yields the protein CSASLNYGYTF.

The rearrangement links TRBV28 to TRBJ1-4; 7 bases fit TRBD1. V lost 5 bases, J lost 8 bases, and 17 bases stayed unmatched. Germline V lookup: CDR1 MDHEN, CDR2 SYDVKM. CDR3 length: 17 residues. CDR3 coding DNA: TGTGCCAGCAGTGCCCACGGGCGCCGGGACAGTAGAGAAAAACTGTTTTTT. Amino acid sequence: CASSAHGRRDSREKLFF.

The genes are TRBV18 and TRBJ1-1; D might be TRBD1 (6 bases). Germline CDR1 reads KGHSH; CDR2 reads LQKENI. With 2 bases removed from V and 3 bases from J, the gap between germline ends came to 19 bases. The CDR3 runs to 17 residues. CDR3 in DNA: TGTGCCAGCTCACCAAGGGGGACGCCACGGACGGACACTGAAGCTTTCTTT. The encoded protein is CASSPRGTPRTDTEAFF.

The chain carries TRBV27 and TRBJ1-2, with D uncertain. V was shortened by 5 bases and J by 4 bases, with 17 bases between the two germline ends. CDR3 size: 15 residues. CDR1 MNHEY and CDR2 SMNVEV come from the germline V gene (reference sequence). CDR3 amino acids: CASSPVVGFGYGYTF. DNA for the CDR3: TGTGCCAGCAGTCCCGTTGTGGGCTTCGGCTATGGCTACACCTTC.

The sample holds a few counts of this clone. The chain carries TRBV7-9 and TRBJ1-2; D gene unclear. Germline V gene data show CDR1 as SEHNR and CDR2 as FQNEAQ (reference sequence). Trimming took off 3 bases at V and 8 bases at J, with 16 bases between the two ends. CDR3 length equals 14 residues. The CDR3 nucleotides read TGTGCCAGCAGCTTCCGAACGGAGGTCTTCGGCTACACCTTC. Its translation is CASSFRTEVFGYTF.

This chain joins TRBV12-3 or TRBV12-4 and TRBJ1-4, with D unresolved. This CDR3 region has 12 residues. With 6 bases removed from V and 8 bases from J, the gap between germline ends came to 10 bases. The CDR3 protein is CASSAPREKLFF. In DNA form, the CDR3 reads TGTGCCAGCAGCGCCCCTAGAGAAAAACTGTTTTTT.

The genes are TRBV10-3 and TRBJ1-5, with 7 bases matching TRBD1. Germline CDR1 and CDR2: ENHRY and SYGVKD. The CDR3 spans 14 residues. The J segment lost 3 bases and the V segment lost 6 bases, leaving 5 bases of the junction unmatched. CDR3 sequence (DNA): TGTGCCATCAGCTCGGGACAGAACAATCAGCCCCAGCATTTT. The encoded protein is CAISSGQNNQPQHF.

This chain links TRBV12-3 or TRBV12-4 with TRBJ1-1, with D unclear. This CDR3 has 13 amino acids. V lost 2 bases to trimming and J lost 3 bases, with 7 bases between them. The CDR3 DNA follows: TGTGCCAGCAGTTTATCAGCTGACACTGAAGCTTTCTTT. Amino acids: CASSLSADTEAFF.

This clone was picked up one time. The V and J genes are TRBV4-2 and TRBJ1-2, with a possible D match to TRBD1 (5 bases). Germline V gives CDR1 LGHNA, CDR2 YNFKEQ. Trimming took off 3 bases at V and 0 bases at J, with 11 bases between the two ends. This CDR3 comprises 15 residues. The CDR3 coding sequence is TGTGCCAGCAGCCACCGGGACGGAGCTAACTATGGCTACACCTTC. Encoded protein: CASSHRDGANYGYTF.

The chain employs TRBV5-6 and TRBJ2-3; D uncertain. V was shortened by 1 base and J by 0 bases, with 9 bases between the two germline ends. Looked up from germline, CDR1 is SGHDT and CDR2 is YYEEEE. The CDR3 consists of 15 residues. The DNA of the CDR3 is TGTGCCAGCAGCTTGAACGGGTATAGCACAGATACGCAGTATTTT. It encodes CASSLNGYSTDTQYF.

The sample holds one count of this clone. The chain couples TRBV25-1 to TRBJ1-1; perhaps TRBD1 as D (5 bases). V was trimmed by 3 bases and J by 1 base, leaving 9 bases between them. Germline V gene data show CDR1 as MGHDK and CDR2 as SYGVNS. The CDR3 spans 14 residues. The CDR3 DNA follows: TGTGCCAGCAGTGACAGGGTGGGGAACACTGAAGCTTTCTTT. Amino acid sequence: CASSDRVGNTEAFF.

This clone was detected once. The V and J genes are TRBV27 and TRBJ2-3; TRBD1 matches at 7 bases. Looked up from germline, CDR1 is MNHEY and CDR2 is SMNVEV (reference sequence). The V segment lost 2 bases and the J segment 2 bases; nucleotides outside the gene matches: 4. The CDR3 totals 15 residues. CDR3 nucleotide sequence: TGTGCCAGCAGTTTACTGGGACAGTTCACAGATACGCAGTATTTT. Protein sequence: CASSLLGQFTDTQYF.

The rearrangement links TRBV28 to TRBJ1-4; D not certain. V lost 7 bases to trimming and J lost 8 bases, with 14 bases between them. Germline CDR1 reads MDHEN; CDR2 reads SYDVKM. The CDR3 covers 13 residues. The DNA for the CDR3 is TGTGCCAGCACCCCCCCACATAAGGAAAAACTGTTTTTT. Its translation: CASTPPHKEKLFF.

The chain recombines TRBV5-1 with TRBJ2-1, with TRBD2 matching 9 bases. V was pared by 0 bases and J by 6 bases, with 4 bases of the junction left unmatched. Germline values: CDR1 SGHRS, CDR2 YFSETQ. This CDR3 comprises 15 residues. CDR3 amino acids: CASSLAGTSPNEQFF. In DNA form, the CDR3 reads TGCGCCAGCAGCTTGGCGGGGACTAGCCCCAATGAGCAGTTCTTC.

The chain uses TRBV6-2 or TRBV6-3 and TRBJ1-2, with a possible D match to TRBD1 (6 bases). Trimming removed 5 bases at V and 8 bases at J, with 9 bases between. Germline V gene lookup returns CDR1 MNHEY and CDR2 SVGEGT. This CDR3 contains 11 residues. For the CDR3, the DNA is TGTGCCAGCAGTCAGGGGAGAGGCTACACCTTC. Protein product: CASSQGRGYTF.

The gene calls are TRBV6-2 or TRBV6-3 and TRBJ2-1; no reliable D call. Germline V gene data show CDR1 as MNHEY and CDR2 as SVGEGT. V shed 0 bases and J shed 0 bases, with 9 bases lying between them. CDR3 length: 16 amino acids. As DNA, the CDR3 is TGTGCCAGCAGTTACTCGAGTAGCTCCTCCTACAATGAGCAGTTCTTC. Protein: CASSYSSSSSYNEQFF.

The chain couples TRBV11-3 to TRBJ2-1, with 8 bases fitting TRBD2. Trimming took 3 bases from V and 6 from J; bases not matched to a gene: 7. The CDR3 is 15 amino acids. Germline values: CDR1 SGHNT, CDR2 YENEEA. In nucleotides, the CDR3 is TGTGCCAGCAGCTTCGGCGGGACTAGGGGCAATGAGCAGTTCTTC. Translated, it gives CASSFGGTRGNEQFF.

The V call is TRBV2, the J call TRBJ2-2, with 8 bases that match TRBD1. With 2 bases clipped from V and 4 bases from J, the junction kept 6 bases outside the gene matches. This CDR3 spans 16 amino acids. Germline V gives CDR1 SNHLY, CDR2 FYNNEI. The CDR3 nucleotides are TGTGCCAGCAGTGAAAGGGCAGGGGGCGCCACCGGGGAGCTGTTTTTT. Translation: CASSERAGGATGELFF.

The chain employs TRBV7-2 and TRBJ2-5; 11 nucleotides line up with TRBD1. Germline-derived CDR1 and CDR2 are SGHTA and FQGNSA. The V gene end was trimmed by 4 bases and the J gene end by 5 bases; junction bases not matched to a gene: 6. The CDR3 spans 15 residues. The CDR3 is CASSWDRGTSETQYF. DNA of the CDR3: TGTGCCAGCAGCTGGGACAGGGGGACGTCGGAGACCCAGTACTTC.

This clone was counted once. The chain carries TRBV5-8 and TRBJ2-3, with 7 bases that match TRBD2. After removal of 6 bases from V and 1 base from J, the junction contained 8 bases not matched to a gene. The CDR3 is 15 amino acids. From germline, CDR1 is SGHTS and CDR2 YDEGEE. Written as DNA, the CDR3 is TGTGCCAGCACCCCCGGGGAGGGTGGCACAGATACGCAGTATTTT. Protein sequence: CASTPGEGGTDTQYF.

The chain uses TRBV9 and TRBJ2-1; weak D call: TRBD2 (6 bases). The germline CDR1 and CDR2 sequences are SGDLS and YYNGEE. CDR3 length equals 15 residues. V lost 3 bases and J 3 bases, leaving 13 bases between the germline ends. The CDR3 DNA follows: TGTGCCAGCAGCGGGACCGGGACTCGCTACAATGAGCAGTTCTTC. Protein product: CASSGTGTRYNEQFF.

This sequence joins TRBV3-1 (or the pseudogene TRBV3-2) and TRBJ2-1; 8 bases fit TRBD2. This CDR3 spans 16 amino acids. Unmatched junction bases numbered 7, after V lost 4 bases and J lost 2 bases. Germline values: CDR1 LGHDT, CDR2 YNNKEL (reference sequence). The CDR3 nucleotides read TGTGCCAGCAGCCGACAAGCGGGAGAGCCCTACAATGAGCAGTTCTTC. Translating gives CASSRQAGEPYNEQFF.

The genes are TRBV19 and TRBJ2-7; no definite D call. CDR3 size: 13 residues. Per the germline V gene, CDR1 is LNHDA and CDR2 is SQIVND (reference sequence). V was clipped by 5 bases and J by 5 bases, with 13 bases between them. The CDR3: CASSVQVTNEQYF. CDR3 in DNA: TGTGCCAGTAGTGTGCAGGTTACCAACGAGCAGTACTTC.

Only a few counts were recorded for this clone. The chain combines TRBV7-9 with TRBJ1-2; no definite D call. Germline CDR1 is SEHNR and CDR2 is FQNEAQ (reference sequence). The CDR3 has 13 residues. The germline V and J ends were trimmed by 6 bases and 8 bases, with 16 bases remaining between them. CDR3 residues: CASSVAVIQGYTF. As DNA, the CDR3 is TGTGCCAGCAGTGTAGCAGTAATTCAGGGCTACACCTTC.

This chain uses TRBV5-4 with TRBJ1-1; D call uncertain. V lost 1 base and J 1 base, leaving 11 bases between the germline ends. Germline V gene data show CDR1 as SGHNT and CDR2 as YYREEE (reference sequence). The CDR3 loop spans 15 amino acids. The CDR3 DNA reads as TGTGCCAGCAGCTTGAAAAAGGTCCGGAACACTGAAGCTTTCTTT. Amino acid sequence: CASSLKKVRNTEAFF.

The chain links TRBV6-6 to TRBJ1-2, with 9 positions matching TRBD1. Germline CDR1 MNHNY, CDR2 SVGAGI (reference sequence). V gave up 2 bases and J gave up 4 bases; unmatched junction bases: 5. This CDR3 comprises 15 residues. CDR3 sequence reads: CASSYGTGTIYGYTF. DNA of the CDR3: TGTGCCAGCAGTTACGGGACAGGGACTATCTATGGCTACACCTTC.

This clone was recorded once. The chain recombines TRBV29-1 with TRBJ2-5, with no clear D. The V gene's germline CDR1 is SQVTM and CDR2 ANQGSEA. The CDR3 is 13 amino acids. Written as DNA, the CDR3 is TGCACCTCCCAAGACGGATTCCAAGAGACCCAGTACTTC. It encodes CTSQDGFQETQYF.